This T cell receptor (beta chain) was retrieved from a study of T cell repertoires in cytomegalovirus infection. TCRdb processed the reads anew with MiXCR; each CDR3 protein has one entry. This sample yields a few hundred thousand distinct CDR3 sequences, of which 26% are seen a single time; less than 15% belongs to the top ten. Broader study findings: Clonotype analysis showed dominance of the ex vivo response by HLA-C-restricted CMV-specific TCR beta clonotypes.

This clonotype was detected ten times or more. Its antigen is still unknown. This TCR derives from a human donor in good health (CMV status not recorded). Some clones in this sample may be carry-over from other donors' samples. The sequenced material came from PBMCs.

CDR3 sequence reads: CASSPRTGDGSPLHF. In DNA form, the CDR3 reads TGTGCCAGCAGCCCTCGGACAGGGGATGGTTCACCCCTCCACTTT. This sequence joins TRBV7-2 and TRBJ1-6, with TRBD1 matching 9 bases. The length of the CDR3 is 15 residues. With 5 bases clipped from V and 9 bases from J, the junction kept 8 bases outside the gene matches. Germline V CDR1 and CDR2: SGHTA, FQGNSA.